The text below deals with one T cell receptor beta chain. The antigen remains unidentified. Its ends do not fully match the called genes, so a read error is possible. The library came from three nested PCR rounds adapted from ARM-PCR protocols. TCRdb recomputed calls from the multiplex PCR reads with MiXCR, one row per CDR3 protein. The sample has 60,000 to 90,000 distinct CDR3 sequences, around four fifths seen once. The data belong to a study of tumor and adjacent non-tumor tissue in lung cancer. This CDR3 has 14 residues. Germline V gives CDR1 SGHAT, CDR2 FQNNGV. Overall study findings and caveats: Normal lung showed higher cumulative top 100 clone frequency than tumor.

RNA was extracted from bulk tissue without any cell sorting. The clonotype originates from a woman in her forties or fifties with non-small cell lung cancer. V is TRBV11-2 and J is TRBJ2-3; no clear D gene. Material: lung tumor tissue. The CDR3 region has the DNA TGTGCCAGCAACTTATGGTCCCGCACAGACATGCAGTATTTT. This translates into CASNLWSRTDMQYF. The whole variable domain, remainder taken from reference TRBV11-2 and TRBJ2-3, is EAGVAQSPRYKIIEKRQSVAFWCNPISGHATLYWYQQILGQGPKLLIQFQNNGVVDDSQLPKDRFSAERLKGVDSTLKIQPAKLEDSAVYLCASNLWSRTDMQYFGPGTRLTVL.